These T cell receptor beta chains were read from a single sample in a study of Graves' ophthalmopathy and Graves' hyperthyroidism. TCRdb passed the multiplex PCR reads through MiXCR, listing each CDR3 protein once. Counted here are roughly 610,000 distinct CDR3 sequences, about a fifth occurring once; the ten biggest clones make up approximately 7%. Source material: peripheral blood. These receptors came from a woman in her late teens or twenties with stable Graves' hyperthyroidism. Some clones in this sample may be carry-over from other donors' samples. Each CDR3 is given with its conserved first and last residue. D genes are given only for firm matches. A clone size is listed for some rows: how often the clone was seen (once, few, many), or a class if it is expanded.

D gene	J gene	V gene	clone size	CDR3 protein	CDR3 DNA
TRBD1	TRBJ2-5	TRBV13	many	CASSHRTGVGETQYF	TGTGCCAGCAGCCATAGGACAGGGGTAGGGGAGACCCAGTACTTC
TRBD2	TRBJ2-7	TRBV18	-	CASSPWASGDYEQYF	TGTGCCAGCTCACCTTGGGCTAGCGGGGACTACGAGCAGTACTTC
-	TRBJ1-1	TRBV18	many	CASSPQSGEAFF	TGTGCCAGCTCACCCCAATCAGGGGAAGCTTTCTTT
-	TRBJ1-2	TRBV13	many	CASSYQSGLLNYGYTF	TGTGCCAGCAGCTACCAATCGGGACTGCTGAACTATGGCTACACCTTC
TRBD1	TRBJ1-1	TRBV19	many	CATATGVGTEAFF	TGTGCCACTGCGACAGGGGTGGGCACTGAAGCTTTCTTT
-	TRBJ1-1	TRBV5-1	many	CASSVQENTEAFF	TGCGCCAGCAGCGTACAGGAGAACACTGAAGCTTTCTTT
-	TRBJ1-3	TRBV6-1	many	CASSEEWGNTIYF	TGTGCCAGCAGTGAAGAGTGGGGAAACACCATATATTTT
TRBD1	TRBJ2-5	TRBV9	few	CASSEGAGWETQYF	TGTGCCAGCAGCGAGGGGGCGGGTTGGGAGACCCAGTACTTC
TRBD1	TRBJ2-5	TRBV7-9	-	CASSPQAGGVGETQYF	TGTGCCAGCAGCCCACAAGCAGGGGGCGTGGGGGAGACCCAGTACTTC
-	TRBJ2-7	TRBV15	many	CAIAKRETYEQYF	TGTGCCATCGCAAAACGGGAAACCTACGAGCAGTACTTC
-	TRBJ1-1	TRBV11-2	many	CASSLVSRTEAFF	TGTGCCAGCAGCTTAGTTAGCAGAACTGAAGCTTTCTTT
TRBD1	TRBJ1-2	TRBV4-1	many	CASSRYWGGGVYGYTF	TGCGCCAGCAGCCGTTATTGGGGAGGGGGCGTTTATGGCTACACCTTC
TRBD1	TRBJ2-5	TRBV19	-	CASSFPGQEETQYF	TGTGCCAGTAGTTTTCCGGGACAGGAAGAGACCCAGTACTTC
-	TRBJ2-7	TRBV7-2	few	CASSYYESSYEQYF	TGTGCCAGCAGCTATTACGAAAGCTCCTACGAGCAGTACTTC
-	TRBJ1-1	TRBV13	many	CASSSSDGVGEAFF	TGTGCCAGCAGCTCCTCGGATGGTGTTGGTGAAGCTTTCTTT
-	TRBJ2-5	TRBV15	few	CATSRNLGDGETQYF	TGTGCCACCAGCAGGAACCTCGGGGATGGGGAGACCCAGTACTTC
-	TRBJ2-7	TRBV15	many	CATSRDYLTYEQYF	TGTGCCACCAGCAGAGACTATTTGACCTACGAGCAGTACTTC
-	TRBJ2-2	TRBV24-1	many	CATSDPDRNTGELFF	TGTGCCACCAGTGATCCGGACAGGAACACCGGGGAGCTGTTTTTT
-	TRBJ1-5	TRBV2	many	CASTSGISPQHF	TGTGCCAGCACGTCGGGTATCTCGCCCCAGCATTTT
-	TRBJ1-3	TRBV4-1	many	CASSLPGNTIYF	TGCGCCAGCAGCCTCCCTGGAAACACCATATATTTT
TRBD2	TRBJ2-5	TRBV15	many	CATSRGTRAGVETQYF	TGTGCCACCAGCAGAGGGACAAGAGCGGGGGTGGAGACCCAGTACTTC
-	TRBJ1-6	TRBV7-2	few	CASSLAQSSYNSPLHF	TGTGCCAGCAGCTTAGCGCAGAGCTCCTATAATTCACCCCTCCACTTT
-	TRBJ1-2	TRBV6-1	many	CASRRGSGDGYTF	TGTGCCAGCAGACGAGGGTCTGGGGATGGCTACACCTTC
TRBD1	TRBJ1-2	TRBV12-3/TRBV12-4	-	CASSFGNPDRDGGYTF	TGTGCCAGCAGTTTTGGCAACCCCGACAGGGATGGGGGCTACACCTTC
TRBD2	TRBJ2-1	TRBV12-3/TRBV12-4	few	CASSPAGGPGEQFF	TGTGCCAGCAGCCCAGCGGGAGGGCCGGGTGAGCAGTTCTTC
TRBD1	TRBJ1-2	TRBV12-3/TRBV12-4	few	CASSLSPGQGNYGYTF	TGTGCCAGCAGTTTATCCCCGGGACAGGGAAACTATGGCTACACCTTC
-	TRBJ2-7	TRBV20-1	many	CSASQGREQYF	TGCAGTGCTAGCCAGGGCCGCGAGCAGTACTTC
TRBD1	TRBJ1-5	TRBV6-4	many	CASRPWPKGTELQPQHF	TGTGCCAGCAGGCCATGGCCCAAGGGGACAGAACTCCAGCCCCAGCATTTT
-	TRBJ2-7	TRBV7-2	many	CASSARQGLYEQYF	TGTGCCAGCAGCGCACGACAGGGACTCTACGAGCAGTACTTC
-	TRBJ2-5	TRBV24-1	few	CATSGGEEQYF	TGTGCCACCAGTGGTGGCGAGGAACAGTACTTC
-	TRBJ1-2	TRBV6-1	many	CASSEAEAVYGYTF	TGTGCCAGCAGTGAAGCGGAGGCGGTCTATGGCTACACCTTC
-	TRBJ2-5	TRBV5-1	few	CASSTLLGPSETQYF	TGCGCCAGCAGCACCCTACTAGGACCTTCGGAGACCCAGTACTTC
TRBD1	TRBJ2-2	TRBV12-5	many	CASGSGTGGRTGELFF	TGTGCTAGTGGTTCCGGGACAGGGGGCCGGACCGGGGAGCTGTTTTTT
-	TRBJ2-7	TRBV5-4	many	CASSYERGTEQYF	TGTGCCAGCAGCTACGAACGGGGGACCGAGCAGTACTTC
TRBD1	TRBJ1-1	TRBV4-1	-	CASSPGDRTSNTEAFF	TGCGCCAGCAGCCCTGGGGACAGGACGTCTAACACTGAAGCTTTCTTC
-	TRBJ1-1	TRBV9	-	CASSVDITNTEAFF	TGTGCCAGCAGCGTAGATATCACCAACACTGAAGCTTTCTTT
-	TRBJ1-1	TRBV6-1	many	CASSELSNMNTEAFF	TGTGCCAGCAGTGAATTGAGCAACATGAACACTGAAGCTTTCTTT
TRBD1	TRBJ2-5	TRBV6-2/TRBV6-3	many	CASSYSARGPPLVDGETQYF	TGTGCCAGCAGTTACTCGGCCAGGGGGCCACCGTTGGTGGATGGAGAGACCCAGTACTTC
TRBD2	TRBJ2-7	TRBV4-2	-	CASSQTDLLRGATYF	TGTGCCAGCAGCCAAACTGACCTACTGCGGGGGGCCACGTACTTC
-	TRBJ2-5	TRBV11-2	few	CASSLEGTRGETQYF	TGTGCCAGCAGCTTAGAGGGCACACGAGGGGAGACCCAGTACTTC
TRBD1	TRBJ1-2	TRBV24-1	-	CATRTTGGGGHTF	TGTGCCACCAGGACAACAGGGGGCGGTGGCCACACCTTC
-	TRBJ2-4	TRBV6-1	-	CASTTGSRNIQYF	TGTGCCAGCACGACAGGCTCGAGAAACATTCAGTACTTC
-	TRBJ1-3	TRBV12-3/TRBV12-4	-	CASSPVGNTIYF	TGTGCCAGCAGTCCCGTTGGAAACACCATATATTTT
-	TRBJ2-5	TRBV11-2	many	CASSLGPFFQETQYF	TGTGCCAGCAGCTTAGGCCCCTTTTTCCAAGAGACCCAGTACTTC
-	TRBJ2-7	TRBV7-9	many	CASSSAPSSYEQYF	TGTGCCAGCAGCTCAGCACCGAGCTCCTACGAGCAGTACTTC
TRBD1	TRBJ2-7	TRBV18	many	CASSPTAGTAAYEQYF	TGTGCCAGCTCACCCACGGCCGGGACAGCCGCCTACGAGCAGTACTTC
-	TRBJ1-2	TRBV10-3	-	CAISATDYGYTF	TGTGCCATCAGTGCTACGGACTATGGCTACACCTTC
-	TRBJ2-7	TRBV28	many	CASSLQVAATYEQYF	TGTGCCAGCAGTTTACAGGTAGCGGCCACCTACGAGCAGTACTTC
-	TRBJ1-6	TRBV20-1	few	CSGVYSYNSPLHF	TGCAGTGGTGTCTACTCCTATAATTCACCCCTCCACTTT
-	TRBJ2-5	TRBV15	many	CATSRDLWVLRETQYF	TGTGCCACCAGCAGAGATCTATGGGTTCTGAGAGAGACCCAGTACTTC
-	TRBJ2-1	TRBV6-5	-	CASSYGAGSYNEQFF	TGTGCCAGCAGTTACGGTGCTGGGTCCTACAATGAGCAGTTCTTC
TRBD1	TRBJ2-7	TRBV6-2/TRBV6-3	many	CASTGVPGTGTYEQYF	TGTGCCAGCACCGGAGTTCCAGGGACAGGGACCTACGAGCAGTACTTC
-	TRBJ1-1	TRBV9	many	CASSAVQGAFTEAFF	TGTGCCAGCAGCGCCGTACAGGGAGCATTCACTGAAGCTTTCTTT